This T cell receptor beta chain was identified in a study of T cell responses to AZD1222 COVID-19 vaccine. Assay used: immunoSEQ multiplex PCR; TCRdb lists only in-frame clones, some missing. The sample yields 140,000 to 150,000 clones, about 90% seen once. V was pared by 2 bases and J by 2 bases, with 14 bases between. Germline V gene lookup returns CDR1 SEHNR and CDR2 FQNEAQ (reference sequence). The CDR3 contains 16 residues. This specimen consisted of peripheral blood, obtained on day 0 of AZD1222 vaccination. This clonotype was obtained from an adult in good health. The V and J genes are TRBV7-9 and TRBJ2-3; D call uncertain. This CDR3 reads CASSLTPRGFTDTQYF. CDR3 in DNA: TGTGCCAGCAGCTTAACCCCGCGCGGATTCACAGATACGCAGTATTTT.